Sequencing of this T cell receptor (beta chain) was carried out in a study of OX40 agonist ivuxolimab in advanced cancers. Study at large: Every 2 weeks, patients got intravenous ivuxolimab at one of six dose levels (0.01-10 mg/kg). Study-wide findings and caveats: Some nonresponders likewise displayed low normalized T-cell clonal expansion. Expanded clones were, on average, more numerous in CD8+ T cells than in CD4+.

Here immunoSEQ multiplex PCR was the method, and the copy in TCRdb shows in-frame clones only, minus some. This table holds tens of thousands of clones, 84% found once. Points on this clone: Its antigen remains unidentified.

Trimming removed 2 bases at V and 7 bases at J, with 6 bases between. Germline CDR1 SGHKS, CDR2 YYEKEE (reference sequence). The CDR3 covers 11 residues. The sequence came from an adult with an advanced solid tumor such as melanoma, head and neck, liver or kidney cancer. The J gene is TRBJ1-1, the V gene TRBV5-5, with D uncertain. The source was CD4+ or CD8+ T cells sorted from blood, collected in a trial of the OX40 agonist ivuxolimab. The CDR3 sequence is CASSLLVEAFF. DNA of the CDR3: TGTGCCAGCAGCTTATTGGTTGAAGCTTTCTTT.